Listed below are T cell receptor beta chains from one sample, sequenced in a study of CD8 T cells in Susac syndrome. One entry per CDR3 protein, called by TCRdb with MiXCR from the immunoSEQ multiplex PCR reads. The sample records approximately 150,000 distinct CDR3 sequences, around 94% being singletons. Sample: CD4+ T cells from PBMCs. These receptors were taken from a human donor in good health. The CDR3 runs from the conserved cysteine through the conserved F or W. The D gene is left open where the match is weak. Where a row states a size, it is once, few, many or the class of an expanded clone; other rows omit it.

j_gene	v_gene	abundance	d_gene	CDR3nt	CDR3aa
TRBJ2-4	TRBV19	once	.	TGTGCCAGTAGTAAGGGGGGGGGACAGCTCACCAAAAACATTCAGTACTTC	CASSKGGGQLTKNIQYF
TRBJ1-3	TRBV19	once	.	TGTGCCAGTAGTTTCAGAGGCAGGGCCGGAAACACCATATATTTT	CASSFRGRAGNTIYF
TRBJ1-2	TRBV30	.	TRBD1	TGTGCCTGGAGTGACATAACGGACAGGGGGTCGGTGGGCTACACCTTC	CAWSDITDRGSVGYTF
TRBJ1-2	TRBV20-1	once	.	TGCAGTGCCATGGGGGATCACCGGGGCTACACCTTC	CSAMGDHRGYTF
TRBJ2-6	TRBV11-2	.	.	TGTGCCAGCAGCCCTAGAGGCGTACGGGCCAACGTCCTGACTTTC	CASSPRGVRANVLTF
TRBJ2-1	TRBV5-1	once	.	TGCGCCAGCGGTCTGGACACGGGTGAGAATGAGCAGTTCTTC	CASGLDTGENEQFF
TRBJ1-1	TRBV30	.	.	TGTGCCTGGAGTGTGGAAGGCGTCACTGAAGCTTTCTTT	CAWSVEGVTEAFF
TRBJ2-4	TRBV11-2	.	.	TGTGCCAGCAGCTTAATGTCAGGGGCCAAAAACATTCAGTACTTC	CASSLMSGAKNIQYF
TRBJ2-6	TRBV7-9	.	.	TGTGCCAGCAGCTTAGACATGGGGGTAACCGGGGCCAACGTCCTGACTTTC	CASSLDMGVTGANVLTF
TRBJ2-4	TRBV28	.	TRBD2	TGTGCCAGCAGTTTACAGCGGGAGGGGGGGACCAAAAACATTCAGTACTTC	CASSLQREGGTKNIQYF
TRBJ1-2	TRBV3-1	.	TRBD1	TGTGCCAGCAGCCATTGGGACAGGGGTAATAACTATGGCTACACCTTC	CASSHWDRGNNYGYTF
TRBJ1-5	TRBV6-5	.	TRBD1	TGTGCCAGCAGTTACTCGGGAGGGGGCGGGGGCAATCAGCCCCAGCATTTT	CASSYSGGGGGNQPQHF
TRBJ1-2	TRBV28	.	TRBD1	TGTGCCAGCAGTAAGGGACAGGCCTATGGCTACACCTTC	CASSKGQAYGYTF
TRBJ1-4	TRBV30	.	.	TGTGCCTGGACCGGGGGGTTAGGCGCGGAGGGACCAACTAATGAAAAACTGTTTTTT	CAWTGGLGAEGPTNEKLFF
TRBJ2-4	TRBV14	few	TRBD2	TGTGCCAGCAGCGTCAGCGGGAACAACATTCAGTACTTC	CASSVSGNNIQYF
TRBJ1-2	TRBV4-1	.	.	TGCGCCTCGGGGCAGGTTCTAAAGCCAGCGCGGGGCTACACCTTC	CASGQVLKPARGYTF
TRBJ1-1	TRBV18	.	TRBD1	TGTGCCAGCTCACAACGCACCGGGACAGACAACACTGAAGCTTTCTTT	CASSQRTGTDNTEAFF
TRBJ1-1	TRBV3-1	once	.	TGTGCCAGCGGAAGGCTGACTAAGAACACTGAAGCTTTCTTT	CASGRLTKNTEAFF
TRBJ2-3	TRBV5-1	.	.	TGCGCCAGCAGCTTGCAGGGAACAGGCACAGATACGCAGTATTTT	CASSLQGTGTDTQYF
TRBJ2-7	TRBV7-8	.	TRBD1	TGTGCCAGCAGCTTAGCGGAGACAGGGATCTACGAGCAGTACTTC	CASSLAETGIYEQYF
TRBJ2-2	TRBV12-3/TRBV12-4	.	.	TGTGCCAGCAGTTTTGGGACCGGGGAGCTGTTTTTT	CASSFGTGELFF
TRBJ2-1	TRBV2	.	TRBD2	TGTGCCAGCAGTGAAGGACTAGCGGGATTCGATGAGCAGTTCTTC	CASSEGLAGFDEQFF
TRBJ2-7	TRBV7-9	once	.	TGTGCCAGCAGCGTTAACAGTATCTCCTACGAGCAGTACTTC	CASSVNSISYEQYF
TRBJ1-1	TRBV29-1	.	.	TGCAGCGTTGGGCAGTTTGTGGAAACTGAAGCTTTCTTT	CSVGQFVETEAFF
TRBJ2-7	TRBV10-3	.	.	TGTGCCATCTCCGGGACTCTATCATCCTACGAGCAGTACTTC	CAISGTLSSYEQYF
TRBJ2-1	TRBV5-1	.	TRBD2	TGCGCCAGCAGCAACTCTAGCGGGAGGAATGAGCAGTTCTTC	CASSNSSGRNEQFF
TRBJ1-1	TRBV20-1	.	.	TGCAGTGCTAGAGATCCTAACAGGGTGAACACTGAAGCTTTCTTT	CSARDPNRVNTEAFF
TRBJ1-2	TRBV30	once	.	TGTGCCTGGAGTTGGGTCAGCGCTAACTATGGCTACACCTTC	CAWSWVSANYGYTF